This T cell receptor beta chain was observed in a study of cytomegalovirus exposure and HLA in healthy donors. Findings and caveats of the study: By a later analysis, the bulk of CMV-associated TCR beta chains appeared HLA-restricted. There was a cluster of highly shared sequence variants that was likely a sequencing artifact.

To note about this clone: Antigen: not known.

This CDR3 region has 15 residues. J gave up 5 bases and V 10 bases, and 13 bases lay outside the gene matches. The germline V gene has CDR1 LNHDA and CDR2 SQIVND (reference sequence). Primers included in the PCR were 60 Vbeta and 13 Jbeta primers. This table comes from immunoSEQ multiplex PCR, and its TCRdb copy is limited to in-frame clones, with some not included. The data show approximately 150,000 clones, 76% seen once. What was sequenced was PBMCs. The chain is built from TRBV19 and TRBJ1-2; TRBD1 matches at 10 bases. This clonotype originated in a man between 60 and 75 years old in good health and CMV-seronegative. In DNA form, the CDR3 reads TGTGCCACAGGGACAGGGGTCACAGGCAGATATGGCTACACCTTC. The encoded protein is CATGTGVTGRYGYTF.